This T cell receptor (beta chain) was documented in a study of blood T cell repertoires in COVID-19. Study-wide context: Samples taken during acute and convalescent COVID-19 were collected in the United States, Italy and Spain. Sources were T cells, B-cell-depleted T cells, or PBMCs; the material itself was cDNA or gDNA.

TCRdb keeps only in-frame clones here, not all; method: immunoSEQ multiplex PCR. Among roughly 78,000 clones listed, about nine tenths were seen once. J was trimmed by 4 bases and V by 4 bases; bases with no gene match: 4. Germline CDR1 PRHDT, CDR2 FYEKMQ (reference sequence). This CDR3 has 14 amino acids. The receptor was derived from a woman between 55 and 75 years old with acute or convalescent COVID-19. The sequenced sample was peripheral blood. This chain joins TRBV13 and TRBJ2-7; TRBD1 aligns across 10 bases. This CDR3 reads CASSSGTGVYEQYF. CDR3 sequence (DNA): TGTGCCAGCAGCTCCGGGACAGGGGTATACGAGCAGTACTTC.